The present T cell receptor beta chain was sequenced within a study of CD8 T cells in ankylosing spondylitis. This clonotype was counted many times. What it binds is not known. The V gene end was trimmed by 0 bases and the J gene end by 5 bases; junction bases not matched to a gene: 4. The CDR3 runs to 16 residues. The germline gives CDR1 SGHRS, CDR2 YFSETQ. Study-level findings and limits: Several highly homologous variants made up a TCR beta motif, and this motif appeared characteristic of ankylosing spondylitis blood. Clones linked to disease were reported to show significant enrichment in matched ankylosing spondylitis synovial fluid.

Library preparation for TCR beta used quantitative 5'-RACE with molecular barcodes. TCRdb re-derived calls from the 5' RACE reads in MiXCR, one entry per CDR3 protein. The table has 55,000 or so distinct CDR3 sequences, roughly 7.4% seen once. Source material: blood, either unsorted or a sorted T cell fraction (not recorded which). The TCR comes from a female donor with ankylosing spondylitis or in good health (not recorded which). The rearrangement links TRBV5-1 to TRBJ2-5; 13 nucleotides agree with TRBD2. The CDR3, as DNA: TGCGCCAGCAGCTTGGGACTAGCGGGGGGTGTGGAGACCCAGTACTTC. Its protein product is CASSLGLAGGVETQYF.